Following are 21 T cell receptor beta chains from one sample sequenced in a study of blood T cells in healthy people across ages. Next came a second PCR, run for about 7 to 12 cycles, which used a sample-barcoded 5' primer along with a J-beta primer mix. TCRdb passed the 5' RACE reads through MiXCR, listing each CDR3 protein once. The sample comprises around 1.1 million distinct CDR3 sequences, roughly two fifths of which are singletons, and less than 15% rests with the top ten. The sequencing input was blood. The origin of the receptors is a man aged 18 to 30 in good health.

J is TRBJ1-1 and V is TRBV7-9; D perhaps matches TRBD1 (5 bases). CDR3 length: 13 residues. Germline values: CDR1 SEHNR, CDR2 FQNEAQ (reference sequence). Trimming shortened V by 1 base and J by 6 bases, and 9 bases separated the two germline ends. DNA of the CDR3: TGTGCCAGCAGCTTAGGACAGCTCGCTGAAGCTTTCTTT. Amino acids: CASSLGQLAEAFF.

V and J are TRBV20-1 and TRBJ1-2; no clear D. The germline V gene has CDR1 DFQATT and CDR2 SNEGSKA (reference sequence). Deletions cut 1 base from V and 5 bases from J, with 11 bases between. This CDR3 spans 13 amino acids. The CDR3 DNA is TGCAGTGCTAGAGTTTTGGGTGTTTATGGCTACACCTTC. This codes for CSARVLGVYGYTF.

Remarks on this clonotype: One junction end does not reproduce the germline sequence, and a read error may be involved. DNA of the CDR3: TGTGCCAGCGGCTTAGGGATACGGGACAGGGGACACCAGCCCCAGCATTTT. Residues: CASGLGIRDRGHQPQHF. The chain employs TRBV7-8 and TRBJ1-5, with 10 bases matching TRBD1. This CDR3 contains 17 residues. Per germline, CDR1 SGHVS and CDR2 FQNEAQ.

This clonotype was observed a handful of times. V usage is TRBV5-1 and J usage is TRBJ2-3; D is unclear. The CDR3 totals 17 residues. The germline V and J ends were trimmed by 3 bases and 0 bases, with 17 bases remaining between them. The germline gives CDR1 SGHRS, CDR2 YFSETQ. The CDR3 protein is CASSSLGTLTSTDTQYF. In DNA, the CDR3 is TGCGCCAGCAGCTCACTTGGAACTCTTACTAGCACAGATACGCAGTATTTT.

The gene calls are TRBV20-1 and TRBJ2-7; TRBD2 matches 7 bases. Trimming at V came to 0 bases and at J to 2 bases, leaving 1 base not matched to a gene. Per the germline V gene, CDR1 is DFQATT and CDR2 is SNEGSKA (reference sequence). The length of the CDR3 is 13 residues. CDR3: CSARDLAAYEQYF. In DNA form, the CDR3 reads TGCAGTGCTAGAGATCTAGCGGCCTACGAGCAGTACTTC.

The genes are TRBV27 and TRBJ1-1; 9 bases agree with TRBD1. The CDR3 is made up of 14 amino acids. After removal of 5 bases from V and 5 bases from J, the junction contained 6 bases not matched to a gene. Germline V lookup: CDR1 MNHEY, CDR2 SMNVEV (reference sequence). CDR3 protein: CASSIGQGWTEAFF. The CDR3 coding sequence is TGTGCCAGCAGTATCGGACAGGGGTGGACTGAAGCTTTCTTT.

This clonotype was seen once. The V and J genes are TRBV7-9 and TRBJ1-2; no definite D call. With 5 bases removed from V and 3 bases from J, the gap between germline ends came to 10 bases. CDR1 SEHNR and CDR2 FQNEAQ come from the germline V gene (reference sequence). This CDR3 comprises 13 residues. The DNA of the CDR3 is TGTGCCAGCAGCCCCCAAAGGGACTATGGCTACACCTTC. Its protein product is CASSPQRDYGYTF.

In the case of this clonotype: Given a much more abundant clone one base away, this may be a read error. The CDR3 loop is CSVNTGLNYGHTF. The CDR3 DNA follows: TGCAGTGTAAACACCGGACTTAACTATGGCCACACCTTC. The chain couples TRBV20-1 to TRBJ1-2; the D is unclear. Looked up from germline, CDR1 is DFQATT and CDR2 is SNEGSKA (reference sequence). The CDR3 is made up of 13 amino acids.

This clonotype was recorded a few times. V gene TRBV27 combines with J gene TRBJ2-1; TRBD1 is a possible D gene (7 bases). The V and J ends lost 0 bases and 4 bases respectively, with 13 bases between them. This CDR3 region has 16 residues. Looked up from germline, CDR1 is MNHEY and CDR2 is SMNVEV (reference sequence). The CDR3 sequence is CASSLSWAGGYNEQFF. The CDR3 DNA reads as TGTGCCAGCAGTTTATCCTGGGCAGGGGGGTACAATGAGCAGTTCTTC.

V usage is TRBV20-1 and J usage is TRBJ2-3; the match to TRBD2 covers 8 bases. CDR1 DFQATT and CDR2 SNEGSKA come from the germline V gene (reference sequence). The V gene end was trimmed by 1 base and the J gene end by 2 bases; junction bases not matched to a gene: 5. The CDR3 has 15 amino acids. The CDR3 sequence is CSARVSGGPTDTQYF. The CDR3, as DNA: TGCAGTGCTAGAGTTTCGGGGGGGCCCACAGATACGCAGTATTTT.

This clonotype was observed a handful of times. The CDR3 bases are TGTGCCAGCAGCGTGGAGGGACCTCGCACAGATACGCAGTATTTT. As protein: CASSVEGPRTDTQYF. The chain links TRBV9 to TRBJ2-3; D perhaps matches TRBD2 (6 bases). Germline loops: CDR1 SGDLS, CDR2 YYNGEE. The CDR3 has 15 amino acids. The V end lost 2 bases, the J end lost 1 base, and 11 bases lay between the germline ends.

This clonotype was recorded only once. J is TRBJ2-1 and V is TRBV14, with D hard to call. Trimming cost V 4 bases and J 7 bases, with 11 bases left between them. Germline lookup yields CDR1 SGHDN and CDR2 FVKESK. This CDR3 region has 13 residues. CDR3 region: CASSLFTSNEQFF. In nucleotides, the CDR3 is TGTGCCAGCAGCCTCTTCACCTCTAATGAGCAGTTCTTC.

The DNA for the CDR3 is TGTGCCAGCAGTGGAGACCCGGGACACCCGCACAATGAGCAGTTCTTC. This translates into CASSGDPGHPHNEQFF. The rearrangement joins TRBV2 to TRBJ2-1; D might be TRBD1 (6 bases). Deletions cut 4 bases from V and 5 bases from J, with 18 bases between. The germline V gene has CDR1 SNHLY and CDR2 FYNNEI. The CDR3 length is 16 residues.

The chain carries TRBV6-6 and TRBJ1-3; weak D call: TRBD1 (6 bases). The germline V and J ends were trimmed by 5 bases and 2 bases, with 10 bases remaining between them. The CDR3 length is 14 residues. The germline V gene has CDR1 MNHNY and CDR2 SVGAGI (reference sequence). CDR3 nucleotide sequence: TGTGCCAGCAGTCCCGACAGGACTGGAAACACCATATATTTT. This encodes CASSPDRTGNTIYF.

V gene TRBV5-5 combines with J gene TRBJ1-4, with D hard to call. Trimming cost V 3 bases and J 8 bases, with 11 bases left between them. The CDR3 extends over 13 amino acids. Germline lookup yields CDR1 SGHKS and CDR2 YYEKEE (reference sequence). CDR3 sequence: CASSSYAGEKLFF. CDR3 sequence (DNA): TGTGCCAGCAGCTCCTATGCTGGGGAAAAACTGTTTTTT.

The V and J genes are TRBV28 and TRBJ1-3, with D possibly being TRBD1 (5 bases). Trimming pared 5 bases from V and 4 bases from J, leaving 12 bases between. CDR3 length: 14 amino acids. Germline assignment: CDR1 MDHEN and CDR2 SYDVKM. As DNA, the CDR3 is TGTGCCAGCAGTCCCCAGGGATACGGAAACACCATATATTTT. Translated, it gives CASSPQGYGNTIYF.

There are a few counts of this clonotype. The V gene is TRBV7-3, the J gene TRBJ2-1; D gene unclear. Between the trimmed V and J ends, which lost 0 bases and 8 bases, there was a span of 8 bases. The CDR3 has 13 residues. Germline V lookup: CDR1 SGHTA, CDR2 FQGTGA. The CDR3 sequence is CASSLTYADEQFF. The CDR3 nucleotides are TGTGCCAGCAGCTTAACGTATGCCGATGAGCAGTTCTTC.

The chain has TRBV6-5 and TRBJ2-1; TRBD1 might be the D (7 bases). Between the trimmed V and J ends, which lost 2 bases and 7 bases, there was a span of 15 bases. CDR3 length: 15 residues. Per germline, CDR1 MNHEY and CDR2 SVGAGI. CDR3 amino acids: CASSYDREVLNEQFF. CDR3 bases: TGTGCCAGCAGTTACGACAGGGAGGTGTTGAATGAGCAGTTCTTC.

The CDR3 loop is CASSFRRGEQYF. The CDR3 DNA sequence: TGTGCCAGCAGTTTTAGGCGGGGTGAGCAGTACTTC. V gene TRBV12-3 or TRBV12-4 combines with J gene TRBJ2-7, with D perhaps matching TRBD2 (6 bases). This CDR3 is built from 12 residues. The V end was cut by 3 bases, the J end by 7 bases, with 10 bases between.

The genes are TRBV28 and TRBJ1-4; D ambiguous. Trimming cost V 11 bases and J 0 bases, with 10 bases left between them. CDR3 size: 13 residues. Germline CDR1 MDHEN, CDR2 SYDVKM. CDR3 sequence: CAANGSTNEKLFF. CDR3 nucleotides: TGTGCCGCAAATGGTTCAACTAATGAAAAACTGTTTTTT.

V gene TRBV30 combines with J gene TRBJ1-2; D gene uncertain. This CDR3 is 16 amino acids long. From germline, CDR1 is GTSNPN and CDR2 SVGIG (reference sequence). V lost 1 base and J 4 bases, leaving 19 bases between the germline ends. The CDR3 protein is CAWSGGSPEEPYGYTF. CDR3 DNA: TGTGCCTGGAGTGGAGGTTCGCCGGAAGAACCCTATGGCTACACCTTC.